This TCR beta chain originates from a study of T cell changes during pregnancy in multiple sclerosis. The protocol was immunoSEQ multiplex PCR, while the TCRdb copy is restricted to in-frame clones and leaves out a portion. The profile shows roughly 110,000 clones, 75% to 95% of them singletons. This sample comprised peripheral blood, obtained before pregnancy. This TCR came from a female donor with multiple sclerosis, enrolled in a pregnancy study.

The CDR3 region is CASSFPQANYGYTF. The CDR3 DNA reads as TGCGCCAGCAGCTTTCCGCAGGCTAACTATGGCTACACCTTC. The chain couples TRBV5-1 to TRBJ1-2, with unresolved D. The germline V gene encodes CDR1 SGHRS and CDR2 YFSETQ. V was cut by 2 bases and J by 0 bases, with 8 bases left in between. The CDR3 is 14 residues long.